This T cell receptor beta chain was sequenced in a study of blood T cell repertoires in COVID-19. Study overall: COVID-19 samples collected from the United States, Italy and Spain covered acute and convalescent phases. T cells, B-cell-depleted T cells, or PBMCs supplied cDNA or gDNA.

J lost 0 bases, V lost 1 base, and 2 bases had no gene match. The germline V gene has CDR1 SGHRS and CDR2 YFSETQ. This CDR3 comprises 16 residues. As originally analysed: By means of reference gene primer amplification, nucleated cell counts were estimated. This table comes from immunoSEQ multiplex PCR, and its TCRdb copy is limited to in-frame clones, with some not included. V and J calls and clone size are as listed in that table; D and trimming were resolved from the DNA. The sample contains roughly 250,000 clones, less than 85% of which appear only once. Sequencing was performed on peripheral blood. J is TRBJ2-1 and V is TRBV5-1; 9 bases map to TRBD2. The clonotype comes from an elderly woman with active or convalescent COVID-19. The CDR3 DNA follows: TGCGCCAGCAGCTTGTCTAGCGGGGTCTCCTACAATGAGCAGTTCTTC. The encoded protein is CASSLSSGVSYNEQFF.